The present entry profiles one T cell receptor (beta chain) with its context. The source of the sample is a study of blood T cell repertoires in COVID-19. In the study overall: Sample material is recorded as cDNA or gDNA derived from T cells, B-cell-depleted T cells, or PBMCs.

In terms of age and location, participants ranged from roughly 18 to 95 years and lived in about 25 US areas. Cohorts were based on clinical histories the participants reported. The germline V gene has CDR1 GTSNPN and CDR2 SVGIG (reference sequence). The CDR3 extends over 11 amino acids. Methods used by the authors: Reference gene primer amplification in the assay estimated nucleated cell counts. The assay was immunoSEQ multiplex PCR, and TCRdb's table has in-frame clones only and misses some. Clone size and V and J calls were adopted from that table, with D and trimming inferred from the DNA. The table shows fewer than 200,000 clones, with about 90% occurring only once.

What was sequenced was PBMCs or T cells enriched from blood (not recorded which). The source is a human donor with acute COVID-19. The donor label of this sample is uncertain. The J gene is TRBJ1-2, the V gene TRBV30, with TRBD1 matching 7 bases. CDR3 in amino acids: CAGDSYYGYTF. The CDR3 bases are TGTGCTGGGGACAGTTACTATGGCTACACCTTC.